A selection of T cell receptor beta chains follows, all from one sample in a study of blood T cell repertoires in COVID-19. The method was immunoSEQ multiplex PCR; TCRdb's version includes in-frame clones alone and lacks a portion of them. This repertoire shows about 160,000 clones, roughly 91% found once; its top ten account for 3.5% to 5%. The sample comprised peripheral blood. These receptors originate from a woman aged 45-65 years with acute or convalescent COVID-19. Each CDR3 is given without its conserved first and last residue. D genes are given only for firm matches.

d_gene: -; v_gene: TRBV6-5; CDR3aa: ASSSDGLRELF
d_gene: -; v_gene: TRBV18; CDR3aa: ASSPGGGIQETQY
d_gene: -; v_gene: TRBV5-1; CDR3aa: ASSLGSGGNQPQH
d_gene: -; v_gene: TRBV5-8; CDR3aa: ARGEEGRNEQF
d_gene: TRBD2; v_gene: TRBV27; CDR3aa: ASSLSGGAETDTQY
d_gene: TRBD1; v_gene: TRBV13; CDR3aa: ASSLLGQGGLETQY
d_gene: -; v_gene: TRBV5-1; CDR3aa: ASRPYEVTYEQY
d_gene: -; v_gene: TRBV4-1; CDR3aa: ASSKGSGKGTEAF
d_gene: -; v_gene: TRBV10-3; CDR3aa: AINSGGGGIYEQF
d_gene: TRBD1; v_gene: TRBV30; CDR3aa: AWATGTGNQPQH
d_gene: -; v_gene: TRBV7-6; CDR3aa: ASSLVAGGYTEAF
d_gene: TRBD2; v_gene: TRBV5-5; CDR3aa: ASSLAGGLHNEQF
d_gene: -; v_gene: TRBV29-1; CDR3aa: SVARDTGELF
d_gene: TRBD1; v_gene: TRBV5-1; CDR3aa: ASSRTGLNTEAF
d_gene: -; v_gene: TRBV5-1; CDR3aa: ASRGAGQNEKLF
d_gene: TRBD1; v_gene: TRBV6-5; CDR3aa: ASRNRGYRDQPQH
d_gene: -; v_gene: TRBV5-1; CDR3aa: ASSLPGQETQY
d_gene: -; v_gene: TRBV2; CDR3aa: ASSDQGGQPQH
d_gene: TRBD1; v_gene: TRBV2; CDR3aa: ASRKQGAGNTIY
d_gene: -; v_gene: TRBV6-6; CDR3aa: ASSYPGGNTIY
d_gene: TRBD2; v_gene: TRBV18; CDR3aa: ASSPLRGLAGGPIPSYNEQF